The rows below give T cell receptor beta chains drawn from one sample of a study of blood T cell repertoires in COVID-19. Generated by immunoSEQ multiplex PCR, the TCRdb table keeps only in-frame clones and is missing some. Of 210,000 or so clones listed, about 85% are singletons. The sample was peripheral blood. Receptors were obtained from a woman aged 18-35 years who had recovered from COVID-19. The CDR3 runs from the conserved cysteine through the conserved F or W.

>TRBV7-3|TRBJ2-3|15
CASSLGGGNQDTQYF
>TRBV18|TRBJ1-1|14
CASSPTTGDTEAFF
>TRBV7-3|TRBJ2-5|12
CASSLAGETQYF
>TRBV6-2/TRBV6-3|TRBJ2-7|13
CASSDRGIGEQYF
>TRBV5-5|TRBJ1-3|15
CASSLGGLSGNTIYF
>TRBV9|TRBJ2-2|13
CASSAPPSGELFF
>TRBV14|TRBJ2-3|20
CASSRPVLAGEVSLADTQYF
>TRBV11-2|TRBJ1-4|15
CASSLEGADNEKLFF
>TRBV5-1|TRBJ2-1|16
CASSPHRTRPYNEQFF
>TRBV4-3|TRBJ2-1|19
CASSQEGLAGVGQGHEQFF
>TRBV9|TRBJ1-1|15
CASSVLDRVVTEAFF
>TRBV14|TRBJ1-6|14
CASSRGQYNSPLHF
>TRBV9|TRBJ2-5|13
CASRSGQQETQYF
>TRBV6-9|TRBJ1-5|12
CASTKLGQPQHF
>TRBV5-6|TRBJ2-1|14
CASSSGTGPNEQFF
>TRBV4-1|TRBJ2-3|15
CASSQLAGMSDTQYF
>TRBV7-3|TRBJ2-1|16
CASSLLAGGLYNEQFF
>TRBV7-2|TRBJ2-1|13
CASSFTGNNEQFF
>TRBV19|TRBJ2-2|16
CASSASGRAGTGELFF
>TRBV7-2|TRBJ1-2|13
CASNPAGHYGYTF
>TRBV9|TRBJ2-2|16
CASSHSGRAVHGELFF
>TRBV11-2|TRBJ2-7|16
CASSFGSGRVINEQYF
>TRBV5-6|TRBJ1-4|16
CASSLGQGAVNEKLFF
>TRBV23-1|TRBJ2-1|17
CASSQKRLAGSYNEQFF
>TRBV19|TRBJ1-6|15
CASRETGAYNSPLHF
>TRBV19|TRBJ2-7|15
CASSHGLAASYEQYF
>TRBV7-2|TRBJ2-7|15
CASSLLAGGSYEQYF
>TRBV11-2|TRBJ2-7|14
CASSATSGFYEQYF
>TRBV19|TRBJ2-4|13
CASSMRDSNIQYF